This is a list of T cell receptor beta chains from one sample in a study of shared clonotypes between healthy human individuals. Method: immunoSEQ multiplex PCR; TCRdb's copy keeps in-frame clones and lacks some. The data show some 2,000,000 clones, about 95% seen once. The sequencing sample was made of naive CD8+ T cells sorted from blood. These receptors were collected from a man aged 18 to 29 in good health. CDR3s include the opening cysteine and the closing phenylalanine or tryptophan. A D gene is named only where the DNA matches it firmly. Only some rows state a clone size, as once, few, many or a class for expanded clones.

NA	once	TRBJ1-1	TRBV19	TGTGCCAGTAGTATAGCAGGGGAAGGATACACTGAAGCTTTCTTT	CASSIAGEGYTEAFF
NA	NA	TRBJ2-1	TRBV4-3	TGCGCCAGCAGCCAAGAGGAAGGCTCCTACAATGAGCAGTTCTTC	CASSQEEGSYNEQFF
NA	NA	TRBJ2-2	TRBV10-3	TGTGCCATCAGTGACCATACTCTAGGAGGGAATGGCGTGAGCGGGGAGCTGTTTTTT	CAISDHTLGGNGVSGELFF
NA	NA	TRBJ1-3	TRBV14	TGTGCCAGCAGCCACAGGGGTAGAAACACCATATATTTT	CASSHRGRNTIYF
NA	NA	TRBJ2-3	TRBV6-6	TGTGCCAGCAGTTACCCCGAACGGGAGATAGATACGCAGTATTTT	CASSYPEREIDTQYF
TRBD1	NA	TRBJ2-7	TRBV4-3	TGCGCCAGCAGCCATGGGACAGGATCGGACGAGCAGTACTTC	CASSHGTGSDEQYF
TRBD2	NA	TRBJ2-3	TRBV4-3	TGCGCCAGCAGCCAAGACGGAGCGGGAACAGCGGCAGATACGCAGTATTTT	CASSQDGAGTAADTQYF
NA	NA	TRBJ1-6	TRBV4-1	TGCGCCAGCAGCCCAGGCCCTGAGGATAATAATTCACCCCTCCACTTT	CASSPGPEDNNSPLHF
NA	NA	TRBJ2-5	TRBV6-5	TGTGCCAGCAGTCCTTCAGCGGGTGCACAAGAGACCCAGTACTTC	CASSPSAGAQETQYF
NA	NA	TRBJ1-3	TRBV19	TGTGCCAGTAGCGACGGGGACGGCTCTGGAAACACCATATATTTT	CASSDGDGSGNTIYF
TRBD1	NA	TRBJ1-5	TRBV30	TGTGCCTGGAGTACAGGGGATATGCGTAATCAGCCCCAGCATTTT	CAWSTGDMRNQPQHF
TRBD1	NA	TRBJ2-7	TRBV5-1	TGCGCCAGCAGCTCCGGGACAGGGGCCCGGTACGAGCAGTACTTC	CASSSGTGARYEQYF
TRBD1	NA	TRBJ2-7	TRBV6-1	TGTGCCAGTGATAAAAGGGACAGGGCGGACGAGCAGTACTTC	CASDKRDRADEQYF
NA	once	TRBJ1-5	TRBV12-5	TGTGCTAGTGCCCAAAATCAGCCCCAGCATTTT	CASAQNQPQHF
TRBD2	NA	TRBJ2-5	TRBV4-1	TGCGCCAGCAGCCAAGATGGCCCGGGGAGCGGGGGGGACCAAGAGACCCAGTACTTC	CASSQDGPGSGGDQETQYF
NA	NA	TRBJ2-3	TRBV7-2	TGTGCCAGCAGCCCGAGGGCACTAGCAGCAGATACGCAGTATTTT	CASSPRALAADTQYF
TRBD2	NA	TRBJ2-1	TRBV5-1	TGCGCCAGCACTCCTCCGGGACTAGCGGGGGGGATTGAGCAGTTCTTC	CASTPPGLAGGIEQFF
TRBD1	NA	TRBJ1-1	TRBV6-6	TGTGCCAGCAGTTTTGGACAGGGGGTTCTCACTGAAGCTTTCTTT	CASSFGQGVLTEAFF
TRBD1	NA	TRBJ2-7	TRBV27	TGTGCCAGCAGCCCATCGGGCTGGGGACAGGGGGTCGGCGAGCAGTACTTC	CASSPSGWGQGVGEQYF
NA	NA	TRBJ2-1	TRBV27	TGTGCCAGCAGTTTCAGTCGGGACAATGAGCAGTTCTTC	CASSFSRDNEQFF
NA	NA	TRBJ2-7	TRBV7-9	TGTGCCAGCAGCTCGCTTAACCGGGAGCAGTACTTC	CASSSLNREQYF
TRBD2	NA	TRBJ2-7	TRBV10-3	TGTGCCATCAGTGAGTCTACTAGCGGGACTACTACAAACTACGAGCAGTACTTC	CAISESTSGTTTNYEQYF
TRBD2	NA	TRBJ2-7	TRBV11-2	TGTGCCAGCAGCCCACGGACTAGCCCCCTTTACGAGCAGTACTTC	CASSPRTSPLYEQYF
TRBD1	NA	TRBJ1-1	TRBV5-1	TGCGCCAGCAGCTTGAACCTACAGGGGAGGAACACTGAAGCTTTCTTT	CASSLNLQGRNTEAFF
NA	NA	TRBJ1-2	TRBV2	TGTGCCAGCACCCTGGGCAGGGGTGGCTACACCTTC	CASTLGRGGYTF
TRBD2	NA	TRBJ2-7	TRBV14	TGTGCCAGCAGCCAACACGTCGGACTAGCGGAGAGCTACGAGCAGTACTTC	CASSQHVGLAESYEQYF
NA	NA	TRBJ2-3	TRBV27	TGTGCCAGCAGTACCGGGACCATCCCGTGGGATACGCAGTATTTT	CASSTGTIPWDTQYF
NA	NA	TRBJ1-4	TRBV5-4	TGTGCCAGCAGCGCTCCGGGCACCAATGAAAAACTGTTTTTT	CASSAPGTNEKLFF
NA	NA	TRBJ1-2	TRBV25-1	TGTGCCAGCAGTGAATTCTCGGGGGGCTATGGCTACACCTTC	CASSEFSGGYGYTF
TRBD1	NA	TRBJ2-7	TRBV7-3	TGTGCCAGCAGCACGGGACAGGGGGCTTACGAGCAGTACTTC	CASSTGQGAYEQYF
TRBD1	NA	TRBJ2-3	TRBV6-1	TGTGCCAGCAGTGGTCGCGAAGGCAGGGGGCTATCCACAGATACGCAGTATTTT	CASSGREGRGLSTDTQYF
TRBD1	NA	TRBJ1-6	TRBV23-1	TGCGCCAGCAGTCAATCTGGACAGGACTTTAATTCACCCCTCCACTTT	CASSQSGQDFNSPLHF
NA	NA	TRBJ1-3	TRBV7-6	TGTGCCAGCAGCCCCGGGGCCAGCTCTGGAAACACCATATATTTT	CASSPGASSGNTIYF
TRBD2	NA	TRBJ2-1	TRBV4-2	TGTGCCAGCGGCCAAGAGGGACTAGCGGGGATTAATGAGCAGTTCTTC	CASGQEGLAGINEQFF
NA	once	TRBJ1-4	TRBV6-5	TGTGCCAGCAGTTATGGGTCCTATAATGAAAAACTGTTTTTT	CASSYGSYNEKLFF
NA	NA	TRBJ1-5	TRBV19	TGTGCCAGTAGTACTGATTATAGCAATCAGCCCCAGCATTTT	CASSTDYSNQPQHF
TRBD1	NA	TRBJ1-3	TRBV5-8	TGTGCCAGCAGCTCGACAGGGCGTTCTGGAAACACCATATATTTT	CASSSTGRSGNTIYF
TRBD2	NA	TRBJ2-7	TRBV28	TGTGCCAGCAGTTTTCGGGGGGTCGACGAGCAGTACTTC	CASSFRGVDEQYF
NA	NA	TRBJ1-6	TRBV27	TGTGCCAGCAGCGATGGATCACCCCTCCACTTC	CASSDGSPLHF
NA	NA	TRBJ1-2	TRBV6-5	TGTGCCAGCAGTGACCTCCCGAGGGGCGGCGGCTACACCTTC	CASSDLPRGGGYTF
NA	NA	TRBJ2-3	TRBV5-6	TGTGCCAGCAGCCAGGCCCCAGATACGCAGTATTTT	CASSQAPDTQYF
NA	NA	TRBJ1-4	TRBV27	TGTGCCAGCAGTTGGCAGGGAACTAATGAAAAACTGTTTTTT	CASSWQGTNEKLFF
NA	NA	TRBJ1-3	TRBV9	TGTGCCAGCAGCGTAGAAGACAGCTCTGGAAACACCATATATTTT	CASSVEDSSGNTIYF
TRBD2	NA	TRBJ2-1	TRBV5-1	TGCGCCAGCAGCTTAAGACTAGCGGAATACAATGAGCAGTTCTTC	CASSLRLAEYNEQFF
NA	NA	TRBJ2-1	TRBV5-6	TGTGCCAGCAGCTGGACACCTTACAATGAGCAGTTCTTC	CASSWTPYNEQFF
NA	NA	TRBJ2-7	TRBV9	TGTGCCAGCAGCGTAACAGGTGGCCCCTACGAGCAGTACTTC	CASSVTGGPYEQYF
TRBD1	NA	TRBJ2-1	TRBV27	TGTGCCAGCAGTACCACAGGGGGCGCGTCGTTCTTC	CASSTTGGASFF
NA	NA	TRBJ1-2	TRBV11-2	TGTGCCAGCAGCGGGTCCGGGGGGATGAACTATGGCTACACCTTC	CASSGSGGMNYGYTF
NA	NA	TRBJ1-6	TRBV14	TGTGCCAGCAGCCATACCGGGCAACTGCCCATTAATTCACCCCTCCACTTT	CASSHTGQLPINSPLHF
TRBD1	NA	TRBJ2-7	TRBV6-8	TGTGCCAGCAGTCAGGAGACAGGGTATGACGAGCAGTACTTC	CASSQETGYDEQYF
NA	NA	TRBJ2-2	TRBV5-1	TGCGCCAGCAGCTTGGTTGCCGGGGAGCTGTTTTTT	CASSLVAGELFF
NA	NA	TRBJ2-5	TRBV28	TGTGCCAGCAGTTACCCCAGACGCGGACACCTGAAGCAAGAGACCCAGTACTTC	CASSYPRRGHLKQETQYF
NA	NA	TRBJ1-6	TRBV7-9	TGTGCCAGCAGCTTAGCGTTAGGTGGGGCTGATTCACCCCTCCACTTT	CASSLALGGADSPLHF